This paragraph covers one T cell receptor beta chain sequence. Its antigen remains unidentified. This entry is derived from a study of OX40 agonist ivuxolimab in advanced cancers. The study, taken as a whole, reports: On average, CD8+ T cells had more expanded clones than CD4+.

Trimming stripped 3 bases from V and 1 base from J, with 13 bases between. CDR1 is SGHDT, CDR2 YYEEEE, per germline. CDR3 length: 15 residues. Generated by immunoSEQ multiplex PCR, the TCRdb table keeps only in-frame clones and is missing some. This table has around 18,000 clones, 72% appearing once. This specimen consisted of CD4+ or CD8+ T cells sorted from blood, obtained in a trial of the OX40 agonist ivuxolimab. This sequence was found in an adult with an advanced solid tumor such as melanoma, head and neck, liver or kidney cancer. This chain joins TRBV5-6 and TRBJ2-5; TRBD2 might be the D (5 bases). In DNA form, the CDR3 reads TGTGCCAGCAGCTGGGAGTTAGGAATCCAAGAGACCCAGTACTTC. Translation gives CASSWELGIQETQYF.